Ten or more counts support the clone carrying this T cell receptor beta chain. The antigen is not known. The data belong to a study of tumor-infiltrating lymphocytes in primary liver carcinoma. Looking at the study overall: Each sample had roughly 3.65 to 8 million productive TCRbeta reads regardless of tissue type. Study-wide results and caveats: The top-250-clone fraction was significantly higher in tumors than in blood (p = 0.039).

The V gene's germline CDR1 is SEHNR and CDR2 FQNEAQ (reference sequence). The trim removed 2 bases at V and 2 bases at J, leaving 13 bases unmatched. The CDR3 contains 18 residues. From unsorted bulk tissue weighing roughly 17-32 mg, DNA and RNA were co-extracted. Patients had primary liver carcinoma treated by surgical resection. With a constant-region primer, TCR beta cDNA was made from approximately 500 ng of total RNA. Sequencing libraries for TCR beta derived from three nested multiplex PCR rounds that used slightly modified ARM-PCR. With TRBV1-TRBV30 forward primers and a C-beta reverse primer, the first two PCR rounds were run for around 11 cycles each. TCRdb processed the multiplex PCR reads anew with MiXCR; each CDR3 protein has one entry. The sample contains roughly 25,000 distinct CDR3 sequences, nearly 80% of which appear only once.

The chain is built from TRBV7-9 and TRBJ2-7, with 9 nucleotides matching TRBD1. Sequenced material: liver tumor tissue from sampling region 3. Subset: tumor region T3, left-lateral pole. The sequence derives from a man in his forties with primary liver carcinoma and hepatitis B virus infection. The CDR3 sequence is CASSLYGRRDRETYEQYF. The DNA of the CDR3 is TGTGCCAGCAGCTTATATGGCCGACGGGACAGGGAAACCTACGAGCAGTACTTC. Full variable domain (outside the CDR3, taken from reference TRBV7-9 and TRBJ2-7): DTGVSQNPRHKITKRGQNVTFRCDPISEHNRLYWYRQTLGQGPEFLTYFQNEAQLEKSRLLSDRFSAERPKGSFSTLEIQRTEQGDSAMYLCASSLYGRRDRETYEQYFGPGTRLTVT.